This T cell receptor (beta chain) was found in a study of tumor-infiltrating lymphocytes in primary liver carcinoma. Study information: Staging of the tumors gave T1-T3 N0M0, with widths of about 4.2 to 11 cm.

General observations from the study: Among the pair types, tumor region pairs showed more overlap than tumor-adjacent and tumor-blood pairs. Only about 8-24% of top clones spanned all five tumor regions.

The CDR3 is made up of 15 amino acids. The germline CDR1 and CDR2 sequences are ENHRY and SYGVKD. The investigators made TCR beta cDNA from 400 to 500 ng total RNA, using a constant-region primer. Sequencing libraries for TCR beta derived from three nested multiplex PCR rounds that used slightly modified ARM-PCR. Investigators reported that the first two PCR rounds, at 9 to 11 cycles each, used TRBV1-TRBV30 forward primers with a C-beta reverse primer. TCRdb reprocessed the multiplex PCR reads with MiXCR, giving one entry per CDR3 protein. The sample records 100,000 or so distinct CDR3 sequences, about 67% being singletons. For each extraction, RNA and DNA were obtained together from about 20-30 mg of unsorted bulk tissue. Every tumor specimen contained over 80% viable tumor cells. Comment on this clonotype: The antigen is not known. Since a much larger clone is just one base distant, this may be a read error.

V and J are TRBV10-3 and TRBJ2-2, with D perhaps TRBD2 (6 bases). Specimen: liver tumor tissue from sampling region 2. Regarding subset: tumor region T2, inferior pole. The TCR was taken from a woman aged 60-70 years with primary liver carcinoma and hepatitis B virus infection. In DNA, the CDR3 is TGTACCCCCCTTCGAGGGAGGCAGGACACCGGGGAGCTGTTTTTT. This translates into CTPLRGRQDTGELFF.